This T cell receptor beta chain is from a study of cytomegalovirus exposure and HLA in healthy donors. J lost 2 bases, V lost 2 bases, and 4 bases had no gene match. The germline V gene has CDR1 MDHEN and CDR2 SYDVKM. The CDR3 has 15 amino acids. It was with 60 Vbeta and 13 Jbeta primers that the PCR ran. The data were produced by immunoSEQ multiplex PCR, yet TCRdb's version contains in-frame clones alone and is incomplete. Here the sample spans about 98,000 clones, about four fifths being singletons. The chain couples TRBV28 to TRBJ2-3; 7 positions match TRBD2. This sequence was found in a female donor in good health and CMV-seropositive. Material: PBMCs. Written as DNA, the CDR3 is TGTGCCAGCAGTTTACTCGGGACTACCACAGATACGCAGTATTTT. Residues: CASSLLGTTTDTQYF.